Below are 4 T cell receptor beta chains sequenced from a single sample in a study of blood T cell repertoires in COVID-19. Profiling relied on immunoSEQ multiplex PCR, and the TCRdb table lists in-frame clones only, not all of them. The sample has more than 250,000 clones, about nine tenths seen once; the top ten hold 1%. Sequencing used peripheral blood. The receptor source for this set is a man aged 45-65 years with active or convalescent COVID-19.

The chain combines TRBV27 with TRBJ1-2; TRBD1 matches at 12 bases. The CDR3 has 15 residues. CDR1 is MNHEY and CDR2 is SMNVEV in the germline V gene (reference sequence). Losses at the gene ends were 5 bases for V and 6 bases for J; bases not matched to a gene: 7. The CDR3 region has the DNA TGTGCCAGCAGTCCGGGACAGGGGGCGGTTGATGGCTACACCTTC. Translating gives CASSPGQGAVDGYTF.

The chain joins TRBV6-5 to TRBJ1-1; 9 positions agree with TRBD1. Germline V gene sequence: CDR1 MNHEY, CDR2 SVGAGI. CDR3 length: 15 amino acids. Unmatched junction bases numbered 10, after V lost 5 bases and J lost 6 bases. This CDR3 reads CASSLQGAEWAEAFF. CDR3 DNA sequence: TGTGCCAGCAGTCTACAGGGGGCGGAGTGGGCTGAAGCTTTCTTT.

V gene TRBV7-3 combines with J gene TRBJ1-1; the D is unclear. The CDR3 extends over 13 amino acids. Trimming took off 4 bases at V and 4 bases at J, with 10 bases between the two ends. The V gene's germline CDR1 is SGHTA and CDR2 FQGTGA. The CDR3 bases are TGTGCCAGCAGCTCACAAATTGGCACTGAAGCTTTCTTT. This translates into CASSSQIGTEAFF.

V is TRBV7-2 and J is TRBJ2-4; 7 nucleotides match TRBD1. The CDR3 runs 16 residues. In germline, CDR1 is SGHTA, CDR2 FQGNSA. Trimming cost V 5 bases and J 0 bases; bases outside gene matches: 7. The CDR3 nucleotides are TGTGCCAGCAGCCGTGACAGGGTAGGAGCCAAAAACATTCAGTACTTC. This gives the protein CASSRDRVGAKNIQYF.